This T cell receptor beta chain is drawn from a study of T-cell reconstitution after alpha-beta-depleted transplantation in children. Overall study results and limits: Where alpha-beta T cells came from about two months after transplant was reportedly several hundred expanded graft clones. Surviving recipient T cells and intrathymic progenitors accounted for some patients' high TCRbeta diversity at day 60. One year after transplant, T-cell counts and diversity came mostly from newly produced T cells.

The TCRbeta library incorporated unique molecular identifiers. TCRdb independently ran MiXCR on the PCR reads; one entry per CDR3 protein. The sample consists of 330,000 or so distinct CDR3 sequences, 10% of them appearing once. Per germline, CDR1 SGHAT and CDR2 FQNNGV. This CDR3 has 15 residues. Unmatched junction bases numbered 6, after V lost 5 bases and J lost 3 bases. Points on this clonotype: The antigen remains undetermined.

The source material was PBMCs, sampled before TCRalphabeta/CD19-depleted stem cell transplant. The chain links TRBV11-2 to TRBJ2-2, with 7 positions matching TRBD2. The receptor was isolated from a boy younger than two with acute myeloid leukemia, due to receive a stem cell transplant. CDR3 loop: CASSVRDYYTGELFF. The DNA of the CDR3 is TGTGCCAGCAGCGTCCGGGACTATTACACCGGGGAGCTGTTTTTT.